This T cell receptor (beta chain) was identified in a study of blood T cell repertoires in COVID-19. Across the study: The United States, Italy and Spain provided the acute and convalescent COVID-19 samples. Nucleic acid was either cDNA or gDNA, and it came from T cells, B-cell-depleted T cells, or PBMCs.

Per the original methods: Reference gene primer amplification gave nucleated cell count estimates. Only in-frame clones appear in the TCRdb table, and some are missing; sequencing was by immunoSEQ multiplex PCR. The V and J calls and clone size were taken over from that table, and D and trimming were inferred from the DNA. The sample contains about 110,000 clones, 76% of which appear only once. Deletions cut 4 bases from V and 18 bases from J, with 13 bases between. The length of the CDR3 is 11 residues. Germline V gene lookup returns CDR1 MNHNY and CDR2 SVGAGI (reference sequence). The chain combines TRBV6-6 with TRBJ2-6, with D maybe TRBD2 (6 bases). This sequence was found in an elderly woman with acute or convalescent COVID-19. Sequencing used peripheral blood. CDR3 DNA: TGTGCCAGCAGTTTGGCGGGACGCCGGACTTTC. It codes for CASSLAGRRTF.